The 16 T cell receptor beta chains below come from one sample, sequenced in a study of T cells in Graves' hyperthyroidism and ophthalmopathy. From RNA transcripts, TCR beta CDR3 regions were amplified. A set of HTBI primers served as the primers for a first-round RT-PCR of the TCR CDR3. MiXCR, applied by TCRdb to the multiplex PCR reads, yields one record per CDR3 protein. Of about 460,000 distinct CDR3 sequences in the sample, about 22% were seen once. Sample: blood. Receptors were obtained from a woman in her sixties or seventies with Graves' ophthalmopathy.

The table lists this clonotype with a few counts. The chain has TRBV7-3 and TRBJ2-1; D is unclear. V lost 0 bases and J 4 bases, leaving 13 bases between the germline ends. CDR3 size: 16 residues. Germline V gene sequence: CDR1 SGHTA, CDR2 FQGTGA. CDR3 amino acids: CASSLTIVRGYNEQFF. CDR3 sequence (DNA): TGTGCCAGCAGCTTAACCATTGTGCGCGGTTACAATGAGCAGTTCTTC. Variable domain in full (rest from reference TRBV7-3 and TRBJ2-1): GAGVSQTPSNKVTEKGKYVELRCDPISGHTALYWYRQSLGQGPEFLIYFQGTGAADDSGLPNDRFFAVRPEGSVSTLKIQRTERGDSAVYLCASSLTIVRGYNEQFFGPGTRLTVL.

The chain uses TRBV29-1 and TRBJ1-2, with D perhaps matching TRBD1 (5 bases). The CDR3 extends over 12 amino acids. Germline V gives CDR1 SQVTM, CDR2 ANQGSEA. V gave up 6 bases and J gave up 3 bases, with 11 bases separating them. CDR3 sequence: CSVSRDDYGYTF. In nucleotides, the CDR3 is TGCAGCGTCAGCAGGGACGACTATGGCTACACCTTC.

This clonotype has ten or more counts. The genes are TRBV28 and TRBJ2-3, with TRBD2 matching 8 bases. The CDR3 extends over 14 amino acids. Per germline, CDR1 MDHEN and CDR2 SYDVKM. The V and J ends lost 5 bases and 4 bases, in that order; junction bases with no gene match: 5. The DNA of the CDR3 is TGTGCCAGCAGTGCTGCGGGAGGAGCAGATACGCAGTATTTT. Residues: CASSAAGGADTQYF.

The chain carries TRBV6-1 and TRBJ2-3, with TRBD2 identical over 8 bases. V was pared by 5 bases and J by 4 bases, with 11 bases of the junction left unmatched. Germline assignment: CDR1 MNHNS and CDR2 SASEGT. The CDR3 totals 16 residues. CDR3 sequence (DNA): TGTGCCAGCAGTTGGACAGCGAGCGGGGGCCCAGATACGCAGTATTTT. It encodes CASSWTASGGPDTQYF.

The chain employs TRBV15 and TRBJ2-1; tentatively, D is TRBD2 (5 bases). The V end lost 3 bases, the J end lost 2 bases, and 11 bases lay between the germline ends. The CDR3 totals 15 residues. Germline values: CDR1 LNHNV, CDR2 YYDKDF (reference sequence). CDR3 amino acids: CATSSYRDPYNEQFF. In DNA, the CDR3 is TGTGCCACCAGCAGTTATCGGGATCCCTACAATGAGCAGTTCTTC.

This sequence joins TRBV5-1 and TRBJ2-5, with D possibly matching TRBD1 (5 bases). Germline V lookup: CDR1 SGHRS, CDR2 YFSETQ. There are 14 residues in the CDR3. V shed 0 bases and J shed 3 bases, with 9 bases lying between them. The CDR3 spells CASSLDGREETQYF. In DNA, the CDR3 is TGCGCCAGCAGCTTGGATGGCAGGGAAGAGACCCAGTACTTC.

This clonotype came up many times. CDR3 protein: CASSFVAGGGGELFF. CDR3 nucleotide sequence: TGTGCCAGCAGTTTTGTTGCGGGAGGTGGCGGGGAGCTGTTTTTT. The J gene is TRBJ2-2, the V gene TRBV12-3 or TRBV12-4, with 8 bases identical to TRBD2. This CDR3 is built from 15 residues. V was pared by 3 bases and J by 7 bases, with 7 bases of the junction left unmatched.

The chain couples TRBV15 to TRBJ1-4; D may be TRBD1 (6 bases). The CDR3 covers 15 residues. Germline V gene data show CDR1 as LNHNV and CDR2 as YYDKDF (reference sequence). V shed 1 base and J shed 5 bases, with 11 bases lying between them. CDR3 loop: CATSRGQERNEKLFF. CDR3 DNA: TGTGCCACCAGCAGAGGACAGGAGAGAAATGAAAAACTGTTTTTT.

This clonotype has only one observation. A junction boundary mismatches the germline segment, possibly from a read error. This chain connects TRBV7-9 to TRBJ2-7; unclear D gene. The CDR3 runs to 12 residues. Germline CDR1 is SEHNR and CDR2 is FQNEAQ (reference sequence). The CDR3 DNA follows: TGTGCCAGCAGATTAGGTAGTCTAGAGCAGTACTTC. Translation: CASRLGSLEQYF.

The chain employs TRBV20-1 and TRBJ2-7; 8 bases agree with TRBD2. The germline CDR1 and CDR2 sequences are DFQATT and SNEGSKA (reference sequence). The CDR3 runs 14 residues. Unmatched junction bases numbered 7, after V lost 0 bases and J lost 6 bases. CDR3 sequence reads: CSARDGAGEGEQYF. DNA for the CDR3: TGCAGTGCTAGAGATGGAGCGGGAGAGGGCGAGCAGTACTTC.

This clonotype occurred a few times. The gene calls are TRBV6-1 and TRBJ1-1, with D possibly matching TRBD1 (5 bases). The germline CDR1 and CDR2 sequences are MNHNS and SASEGT. V gave up 5 bases and J gave up 0 bases, with 13 bases separating them. This CDR3 spans 15 amino acids. The CDR3 loop reads CASSSPAGLNTEAFF. The CDR3, as DNA: TGTGCCAGCAGTTCTCCAGCAGGGTTGAACACTGAAGCTTTCTTT.

The genes are TRBV10-3 and TRBJ2-3; D call uncertain. Trimming shortened V by 0 bases and J by 2 bases, and 3 bases separated the two germline ends. The length of the CDR3 is 13 residues. The germline gives CDR1 ENHRY, CDR2 SYGVKD. The CDR3 reads CAISESATDTQYF. CDR3 bases: TGTGCCATCAGTGAGTCCGCCACAGATACGCAGTATTTT.

V gene TRBV5-1 combines with J gene TRBJ2-1; D possibly corresponds to TRBD2 (6 bases). The germline CDR1 and CDR2 sequences are SGHRS and YFSETQ. CDR3 length equals 17 residues. V lost 0 bases and J lost 0, with 13 bases in between. The chain's CDR3 is CASSLGGTSSSYNEQFF. In DNA, the CDR3 is TGCGCCAGCAGCTTGGGGGGGACTTCGAGCTCCTACAATGAGCAGTTCTTC. The variable domain in full, with the rest retrieved from reference TRBV5-1 and TRBJ2-1, is KAGVTQTPRYLIKTRGQQVTLSCSPISGHRSVSWYQQTPGQGLQFLFEYFSETQRNKGNFPGRFSGRQFSNSRSEMNVSTLELGDSALYLCASSLGGTSSSYNEQFFGPGTRLTVL.

The table lists this clonotype with many counts. The chain joins TRBV28 to TRBJ1-1, with D maybe TRBD1 (5 bases). The CDR3 runs 14 residues. V was pared by 0 bases and J by 5 bases, with 10 bases between. Germline V gene lookup returns CDR1 MDHEN and CDR2 SYDVKM. The CDR3 is CASSLWGERTEAFF. In DNA, the CDR3 is TGTGCCAGCAGTTTATGGGGGGAGAGAACTGAAGCTTTCTTT.

This clonotype was counted between two and nine times. This chain connects TRBV19 to TRBJ2-7, with 9 positions matching TRBD2. The germline gives CDR1 LNHDA, CDR2 SQIVND (reference sequence). The V and J ends lost 2 bases and 2 bases, in that order; junction bases with no gene match: 10. This CDR3 is 17 amino acids long. The CDR3 sequence is CASSIRLAGVSTYEQYF. CDR3 nucleotides: TGTGCCAGTAGTATACGATTAGCGGGAGTATCTACCTACGAGCAGTACTTC.

This clonotype was detected a few times. V gene TRBV5-1 combines with J gene TRBJ2-2; 10 bases align to TRBD2. J gave up 5 bases and V 5 bases, and 18 bases lay outside the gene matches. The length of the CDR3 is 19 residues. Germline V gives CDR1 SGHRS, CDR2 YFSETQ. The DNA for the CDR3 is TGCGCCAGCAGGCCCTTAGAAGGAGCGGGAGGGCCCTGGACCGGGGAGCTGTTTTTT. Its protein product is CASRPLEGAGGPWTGELFF.